This T cell receptor beta chain was captured by sequencing in a study of CD8 T cells in ankylosing spondylitis. Study outcomes and limitations: Disease-associated clonotypes exhibited CD8+ identity and were relatively infrequent in peripheral blood. Reports say disease-linked clones showed up significantly more in matched ankylosing spondylitis synovial fluid.

With V trimmed by 5 bases and J by 5 bases, 6 bases remained unmatched. CDR1 and CDR2 (germline): MNHEY, SMNVEV (reference sequence). This CDR3 has 14 residues. By quantitative 5'-RACE with molecular barcodes, the TCR beta libraries were made. One entry per CDR3 protein results from TCRdb running MiXCR on the 5' RACE reads. The data show 250,000 to 400,000 distinct CDR3 sequences, around 10% seen once. This clonotype occurred many times. Its target is not known. Sequenced material: blood, either unsorted or a sorted T cell fraction (not recorded which). The receptor was derived from a female donor with ankylosing spondylitis or in good health (not recorded which). The V gene is TRBV27, the J gene TRBJ2-1; 7 bases line up with TRBD1. CDR3 coding DNA: TGTGCCAGCAGTCCAGACAGGGTCAACAATGAGCAGTTCTTC. Translating gives CASSPDRVNNEQFF.